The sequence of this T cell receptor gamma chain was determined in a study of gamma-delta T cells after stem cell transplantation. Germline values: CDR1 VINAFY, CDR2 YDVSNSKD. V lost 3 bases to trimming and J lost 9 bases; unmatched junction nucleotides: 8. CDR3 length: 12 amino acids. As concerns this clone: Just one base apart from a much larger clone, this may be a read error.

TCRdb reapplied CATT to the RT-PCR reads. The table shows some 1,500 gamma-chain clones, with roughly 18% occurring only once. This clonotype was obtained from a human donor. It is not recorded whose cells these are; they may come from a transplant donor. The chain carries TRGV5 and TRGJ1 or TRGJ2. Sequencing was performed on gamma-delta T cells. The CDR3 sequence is CATWDGTPKKLF. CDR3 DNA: TGTGCCACCTGGGACGGTACTCCTAAGAAACTCTTT.